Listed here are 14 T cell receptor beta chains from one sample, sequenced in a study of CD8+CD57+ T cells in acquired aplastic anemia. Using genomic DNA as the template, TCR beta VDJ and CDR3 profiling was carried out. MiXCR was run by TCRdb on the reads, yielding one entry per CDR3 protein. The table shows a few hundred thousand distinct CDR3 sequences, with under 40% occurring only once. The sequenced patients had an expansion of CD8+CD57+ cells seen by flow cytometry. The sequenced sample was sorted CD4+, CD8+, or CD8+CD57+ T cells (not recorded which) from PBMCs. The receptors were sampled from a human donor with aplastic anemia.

CDR3 loop: CASSSRTSGHTDTQYF. CDR3 nucleotide sequence: TGTGCCAGCAGCTCCAGGACTAGCGGGCACACAGATACGCAGTATTTT. V usage is TRBV11-1 and J usage is TRBJ2-3, with 11 bases fitting TRBD2. The V gene's germline CDR1 is SGHAT and CDR2 FQDESV (reference sequence). This CDR3 has 16 amino acids. J was trimmed by 2 bases and V by 4 bases; bases with no gene match: 5.

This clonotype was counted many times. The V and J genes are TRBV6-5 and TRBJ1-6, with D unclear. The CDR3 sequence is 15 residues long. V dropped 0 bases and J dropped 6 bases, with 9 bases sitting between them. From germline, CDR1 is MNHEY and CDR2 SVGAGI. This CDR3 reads CASSYSARSNSPLHF. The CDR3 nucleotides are TGTGCCAGCAGTTACTCTGCCCGGTCTAATTCACCCCTCCACTTT.

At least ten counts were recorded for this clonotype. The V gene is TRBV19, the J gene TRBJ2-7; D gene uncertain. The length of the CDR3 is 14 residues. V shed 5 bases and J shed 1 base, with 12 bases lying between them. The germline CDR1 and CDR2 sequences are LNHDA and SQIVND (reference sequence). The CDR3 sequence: CASSPTVGSYEQYF. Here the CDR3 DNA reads TGTGCCAGTAGTCCGACCGTGGGGTCCTACGAGCAGTACTTC.

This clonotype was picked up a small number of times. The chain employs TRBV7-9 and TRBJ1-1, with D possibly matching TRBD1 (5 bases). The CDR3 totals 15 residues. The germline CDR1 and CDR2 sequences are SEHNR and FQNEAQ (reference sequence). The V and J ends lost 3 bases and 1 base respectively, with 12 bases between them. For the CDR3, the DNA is TGTGCCAGCAGCTTCTGGAGGGGCCGGAACACTGAAGCTTTCTTT. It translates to CASSFWRGRNTEAFF.

The CDR3 sequence is CSALPGTGKETQYF. CDR3 in DNA: TGCAGTGCCCTCCCCGGGACAGGGAAAGAGACCCAGTACTTC. V gene TRBV20-1 combines with J gene TRBJ2-5; 9 bases map to TRBD1. The CDR3 has 14 residues. Germline CDR1 DFQATT, CDR2 SNEGSKA (reference sequence). The V gene end was trimmed by 6 bases and the J gene end by 3 bases; junction bases not matched to a gene: 8.

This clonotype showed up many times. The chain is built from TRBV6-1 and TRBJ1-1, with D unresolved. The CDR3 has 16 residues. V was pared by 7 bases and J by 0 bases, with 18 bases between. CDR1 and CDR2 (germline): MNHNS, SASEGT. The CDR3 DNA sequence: TGTGCCAGCAATGCGAAGGGATGGGGAATGAACACTGAAGCTTTCTTT. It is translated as CASNAKGWGMNTEAFF.

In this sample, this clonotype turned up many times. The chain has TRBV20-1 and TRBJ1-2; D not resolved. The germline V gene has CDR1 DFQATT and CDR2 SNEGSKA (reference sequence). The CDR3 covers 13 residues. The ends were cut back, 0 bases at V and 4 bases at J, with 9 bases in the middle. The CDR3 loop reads CSARDPGLYGYTF. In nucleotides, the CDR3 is TGCAGTGCTAGAGATCCCGGGCTCTATGGCTACACCTTC.

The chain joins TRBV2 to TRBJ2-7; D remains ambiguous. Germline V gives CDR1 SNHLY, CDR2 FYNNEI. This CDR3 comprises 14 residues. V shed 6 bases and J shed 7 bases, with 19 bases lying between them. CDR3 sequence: CASRSGPNLVEQYF. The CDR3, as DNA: TGTGCCAGCAGATCCGGGCCTAACCTAGTGGAGCAGTACTTC.

The CDR3 loop reads CASSQISGQGVEQYF. The CDR3 bases are TGTGCCAGCAGCCAGATATCGGGACAGGGTGTCGAGCAGTACTTC. The chain joins TRBV13 to TRBJ2-7; 9 nucleotides align to TRBD1. With V trimmed by 5 bases and J by 6 bases, 11 bases remained unmatched. CDR3 size: 15 residues. CDR1 is PRHDT and CDR2 is FYEKMQ in the germline V gene (reference sequence).

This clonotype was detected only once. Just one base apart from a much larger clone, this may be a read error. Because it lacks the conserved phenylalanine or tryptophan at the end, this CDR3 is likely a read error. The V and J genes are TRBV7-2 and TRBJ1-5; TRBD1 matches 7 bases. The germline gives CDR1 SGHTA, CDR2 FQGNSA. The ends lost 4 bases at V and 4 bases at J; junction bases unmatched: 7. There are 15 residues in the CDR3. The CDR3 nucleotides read TGTGCCAGCAGCTCATCCGGGACAGCAAATCAGCCCCAGCATCTT. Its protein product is CASSSSGTANQPQHL.

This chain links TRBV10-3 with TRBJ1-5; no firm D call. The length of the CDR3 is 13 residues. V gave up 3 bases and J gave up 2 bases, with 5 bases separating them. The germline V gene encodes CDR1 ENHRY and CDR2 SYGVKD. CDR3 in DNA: TGTGCCATCAGTGACAATGGCAATCAGCCCCAGCATTTT. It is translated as CAISDNGNQPQHF.

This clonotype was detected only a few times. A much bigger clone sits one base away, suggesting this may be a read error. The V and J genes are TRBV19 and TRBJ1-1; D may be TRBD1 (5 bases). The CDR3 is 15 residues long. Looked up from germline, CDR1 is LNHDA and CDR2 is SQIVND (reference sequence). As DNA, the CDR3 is TGTGCCGGTAGCCGAGGGGAGGTGGGAGGCACTGAAGCTTTCTTT. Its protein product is CAGSRGEVGGTEAFF.

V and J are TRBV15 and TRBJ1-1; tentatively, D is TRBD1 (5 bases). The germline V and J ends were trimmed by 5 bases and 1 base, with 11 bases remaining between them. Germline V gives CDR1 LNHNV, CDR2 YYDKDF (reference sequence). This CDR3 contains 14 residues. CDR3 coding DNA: TGTGCCACCAGCCACCGACAGAGGAACACTGAAGCTTTCTTT. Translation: CATSHRQRNTEAFF.

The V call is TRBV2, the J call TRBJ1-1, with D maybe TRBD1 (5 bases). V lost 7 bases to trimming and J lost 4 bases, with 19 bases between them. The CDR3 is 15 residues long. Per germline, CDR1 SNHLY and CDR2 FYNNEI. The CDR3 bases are TGTGCCAGCATCGAGACAGCAGTTAGAGTCACTGAAGCTTTCTTT. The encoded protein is CASIETAVRVTEAFF.